The present TCR beta chain was sequenced within a study of T cell repertoires in cytomegalovirus infection (dated by TCRdb to 2018 to 2020). With respect to the entire study: Peptide stimulations targeted recently identified HLA-C-restricted CMV epitopes, whose presentation resists viral immunomodulation, together with well-studied HLA-B-restricted epitopes. Because public TCR beta signatures pointed to carriage of CMV infection together with the matching HLA type, the HLA type of each donor mattered for the analysis. Results and caveats for the whole study, not just this receptor: The ex vivo response was dominated by HLA-C-restricted CMV-specific TCR beta clonotypes, and the single most frequent clonotype in two of eight donors was supplied by these HLA-C-restricted clonotypes. Carriers of CMV infection plus the relevant HLA type were discriminated by the cumulative frequency of public TCR beta family members in the study cohort and in an independent roughly 400-donor cohort.

This clonotype showed up just once. This clone's antigen is unknown. No base-level quality is on record; no much larger clone is a single base apart. Evidence from one read is weak. TCRdb lists the instrument as Illumina HiSeq 1500. TCRdb cleaned the public reads at Q25 with fastp, built clones with MiXCR and kept in-frame beta chains. A single entry per CDR3 protein holds the most common genes and DNA from its merged rows. This sample lists about 700,000 distinct CDR3 sequences; about 30% were detected once. The ten largest make up around a sixth of the sample. What the treatment or condition label conveys for this sample: in vitro stimulation with specific CMV peptide epitopes to enrich CMV-specific T cells. The clonotype was recovered from a human donor in good health (CMV status not recorded). Some clones in this sample may be carry-over from other donors' samples. The source was cultured PBMCs, collected from culture after CMV antigen stimulation.

The bases read TGTGCCAGCAGCCAACACGTTTTGGGAACGGCCTTACTTCATTTT. Its coded protein is CASSQHVLGTALLHF. Here the chain combines TRBV7-4 and TRBJ1-5, with the identity of the D gene unclear. V was cut back by 5 bases and J by 16 bases, leaving a gap of 27 bases between them. Inclusive of the bounding cysteine and phenylalanine, the CDR3 is 15 residues long. Of all the DNA, just the CDR3 is kept, 45 bases in frame from base 1. The germline V gene encodes CDR1 SGHVT and CDR2 SQSDAQ. With the rest looked up from the reference TRBV7-4 and TRBJ1-5 genes rather than sequenced, the full variable domain is GAGVSQSPRYKVAKRGRDVALRCDSISGHVTLYWYRQTLGQGSEVLTYSQSDAQRDKSGRPSGRFSAERPERSVSTLKIQRTEQGDSAVYLCASSQHVLGTALLHFGDGTRLSIL.